This T cell receptor (beta chain) comes out of a study of T cells in localized non-small cell lung cancer. The method was immunoSEQ multiplex PCR; TCRdb's version includes in-frame clones alone and lacks a portion of them. The table shows about 35,000 clones, with around 93% occurring only once. Study outcomes and limitations: A median of around 60 clones ranked among the top 100 in tumor appeared in adjacent lung. Uninvolved adjacent lung showed peak T cell clonality, exceeding tumor.

In this sample, this clone turned up once. The antigen is undetermined. The receptor was isolated from a female donor aged 60 or older with stage II lung adenocarcinoma. The sample here was peripheral blood mononuclear cells, taken before any cancer treatment.

CDR3 in DNA: TGTGCCAGCAGCTTAGATGGGGTTACTGAAGCTTTCTTT. Translation gives CASSLDGVTEAFF. The chain recombines TRBV7-9 with TRBJ1-1; D remains ambiguous. V was pared by 1 base and J by 5 bases, with 8 bases between. This CDR3 has 13 residues. The germline V gene has CDR1 SEHNR and CDR2 FQNEAQ (reference sequence).